These 16 T cell receptor beta chains originate from one sample sequenced in a study of T cell clonotyping in hematopoietic cell transplantation. The sample's time point: recipient sample about 28 days before transplant, after cytoreduction. Generated by immunoSEQ multiplex PCR, the TCRdb table keeps only in-frame clones and is missing some. The data hold around 5,600 clones, with around 84% observed a single time. The specimen was peripheral blood mononuclear cells, collected before stem cell transplant. The receptor source for this set is a man aged 55 to 70 with acute myeloid leukemia. Some clones in this sample may be carry-over from other donors' samples.

There are a few counts of this clone. This chain links TRBV19 with TRBJ1-5, with a tentative D call TRBD1 (5 bases). The V and J ends lost 4 bases and 7 bases respectively, with 11 bases between them. The CDR3 contains 13 residues. Germline lookup yields CDR1 LNHDA and CDR2 SQIVND (reference sequence). As DNA, the CDR3 is TGTGCCAGTAGTACAGGGAATGGGCAGCCCCAGCATTTT. It codes for CASSTGNGQPQHF. Drawing the rest from reference TRBV19 and TRBJ1-5, the complete variable domain is DGGITQSPKYLFRKEGQNVTLSCEQNLNHDAMYWYRQDPGQGLRLIYYSQIVNDFQKGDIAEGYSVSREKKESFPLTVTSAQKNPTAFYLCASSTGNGQPQHFGDGTRLSIL.

The rearrangement joins TRBV6-4 to TRBJ2-1, with D perhaps TRBD1 (5 bases). V lost 0 bases to trimming and J lost 7 bases, with 13 bases between them. From germline, CDR1 is MRHNA and CDR2 SNTAGT. The CDR3 contains 15 residues. The CDR3, as DNA: TGTGCCAGCAGTGACTCGTGGGGCGCTGGGAATGAGCAGTTCTTC. Its protein product is CASSDSWGAGNEQFF.

The DNA for the CDR3 is TGTGCCAGCAGTGAGTGCAGGCCCTACGAGCAGTACTTC. It yields the protein CASSECRPYEQYF. V gene TRBV6-4 combines with J gene TRBJ2-7; D gene unclear. Germline loops: CDR1 MRHNA, CDR2 SNTAGT. This CDR3 spans 13 amino acids. Trimming took off 3 bases at V and 2 bases at J, with 8 bases between the two ends.

This clone was counted a single time. This rearrangement joins TRBV7-2 to TRBJ1-1; D is possibly TRBD1 (6 bases). The CDR3 consists of 15 residues. CDR1 and CDR2 (germline): SGHTA, FQGNSA. Trimming shortened V by 1 base and J by 1 base, and 10 bases separated the two germline ends. CDR3 amino acids: CASSLGRGENTEAFF. The CDR3, as DNA: TGTGCCAGCAGCTTAGGTAGGGGGGAGAACACTGAAGCTTTCTTT. Combining the CDR3 with reference TRBV7-2 and TRBJ1-1 gives the whole variable domain GAGVSQSPSNKVTEKGKDVELRCDPISGHTALYWYRQSLGQGLEFLIYFQGNSAPDKSGLPSDRFSAERTGGSVSTLTIQRTQQEDSAVYLCASSLGRGENTEAFFGQGTRLTVV.

The chain combines TRBV6-5 with TRBJ2-1; TRBD2 matches 16 bases. Germline-derived CDR1 and CDR2 are MNHEY and SVGAGI. Unmatched junction bases numbered 6, after V lost 7 bases and J lost 9 bases. This CDR3 is 15 amino acids long. CDR3 sequence: CASTGTSGRAAEQFF. The CDR3 DNA sequence: TGTGCCAGCACCGGGACTAGCGGGAGGGCGGCTGAGCAGTTCTTC.

This chain connects TRBV5-1 to TRBJ1-2; 7 bases fit TRBD1. The germline V gene encodes CDR1 SGHRS and CDR2 YFSETQ. V dropped 1 base and J dropped 8; count of bases not matched to a gene: 8. The CDR3 has 14 residues. CDR3 loop: CASSLPGQLGGYTF. DNA for the CDR3: TGCGCCAGCAGCTTGCCGGGACAGCTTGGGGGCTACACCTTC.

The rearrangement links TRBV6-1 to TRBJ1-3; D call uncertain. CDR1 is MNHNS and CDR2 is SASEGT in the germline V gene. V was cut by 3 bases and J by 0 bases, with 9 bases left in between. The CDR3 covers 15 residues. CDR3 amino acids: CASSDSPYSGNTIYF. Here the CDR3 DNA reads TGTGCCAGCAGTGACAGTCCTTACTCTGGAAACACCATATATTTT.

The V gene is TRBV19, the J gene TRBJ1-1; D is perhaps TRBD1 (6 bases). The CDR3 extends over 14 amino acids. Between the trimmed V and J ends, which lost 9 bases and 0 bases, there was a span of 14 bases. Germline-derived CDR1 and CDR2 are LNHDA and SQIVND (reference sequence). The CDR3 DNA follows: TGTGCCAGCACATCCTACAGGGTGAACACTGAAGCTTTCTTT. It codes for CASTSYRVNTEAFF.

V and J are TRBV5-8 and TRBJ2-3; D ambiguous. The CDR3 is made up of 16 amino acids. Germline V gives CDR1 SGHTS, CDR2 YDEGEE. With 2 bases removed from V and 4 bases from J, the gap between germline ends came to 17 bases. The CDR3 here is CASSLRLTLTADTQYF. The CDR3 DNA reads TGTGCCAGCAGCTTACGGCTAACCCTTACTGCAGATACGCAGTATTTT.

The chain uses TRBV5-1 and TRBJ2-5; TRBD1 aligns across 9 bases. V dropped 4 bases and J dropped 1; count of bases not matched to a gene: 8. CDR3 size: 16 residues. Germline loops: CDR1 SGHRS, CDR2 YFSETQ. The CDR3 region has the DNA TGCGCCAGCAGCCTAATAGGGACAGGGCCCCAAGAGACCCAGTACTTC. This sequence encodes CASSLIGTGPQETQYF.

This chain joins TRBV18 and TRBJ1-2; the D gene is possibly TRBD1 (6 bases). This CDR3 is built from 14 residues. CDR1 and CDR2 from the germline V gene are KGHSH and LQKENI. V shed 2 bases and J shed 6 bases, with 13 bases lying between them. The CDR3, as DNA: TGTGCCAGCTCACCATACAGGGACGAGGATGGCTACACCTTC. Translating gives CASSPYRDEDGYTF.

The genes are TRBV5-4 and TRBJ2-1; 9 nucleotides agree with TRBD2. After removal of 0 bases from V and 0 bases from J, the junction contained 1 base not matched to a gene. The CDR3 covers 16 residues. Per germline, CDR1 SGHNT and CDR2 YYREEE (reference sequence). CDR3 sequence (DNA): TGTGCCAGCAGCTTGGGTAGCGGGGGCTCCTACAATGAGCAGTTCTTC. Protein sequence: CASSLGSGGSYNEQFF. Using reference TRBV5-4 and TRBJ2-1 for the parts outside the CDR3, the full variable domain is ETGVTQSPTHLIKTRGQQVTLRCSSQSGHNTVSWYQQALGQGPQFIFQYYREEENGRGNFPPRFSGLQFPNYSSELNVNALELDDSALYLCASSLGSGGSYNEQFFGPGTRLTVL.

The chain employs TRBV7-9 and TRBJ1-1, with D possibly matching TRBD1 (6 bases). This CDR3 contains 13 residues. CDR1 is SEHNR and CDR2 is FQNEAQ in the germline V gene (reference sequence). The V gene lost 10 bases and the J gene lost 5 bases, with 17 bases spanning the gap. The CDR3 coding sequence is TGTGCCACCCCGGGACCTACAGGGACTGAAGCTTTCTTT. Amino acid sequence: CATPGPTGTEAFF.

The rearrangement links TRBV6-6 to TRBJ1-1; unclear D gene. V gave up 0 bases and J gave up 1 base, with 12 bases separating them. This CDR3 has 16 residues. CDR1 MNHNY and CDR2 SVGAGI come from the germline V gene (reference sequence). CDR3 amino acids: CASSYSGSGGNTEAFF. The CDR3 nucleotides read TGTGCCAGCAGTTACTCTGGTTCGGGCGGGAACACTGAAGCTTTCTTT.

This chain joins TRBV29-1 and TRBJ2-5, with 10 bases aligning to TRBD2. V was pared by 6 bases and J by 0 bases, with 1 base of the junction left unmatched. CDR3 length equals 13 residues. Germline CDR1 is SQVTM and CDR2 is ANQGSEA. CDR3 sequence: CSVAGGYQETQYF. For the CDR3, the DNA is TGCAGCGTAGCGGGAGGGTACCAAGAGACCCAGTACTTC.

J is TRBJ2-1 and V is TRBV9, with TRBD1 matching over 7 bases. The germline V gene encodes CDR1 SGDLS and CDR2 YYNGEE. V lost 3 bases and J lost 1; bases outside the gene matches: 4. The CDR3 covers 15 residues. CDR3 region: CASSADRASYNEQFF. In DNA form, the CDR3 reads TGTGCCAGCAGCGCAGACAGGGCATCCTACAATGAGCAGTTCTTC.